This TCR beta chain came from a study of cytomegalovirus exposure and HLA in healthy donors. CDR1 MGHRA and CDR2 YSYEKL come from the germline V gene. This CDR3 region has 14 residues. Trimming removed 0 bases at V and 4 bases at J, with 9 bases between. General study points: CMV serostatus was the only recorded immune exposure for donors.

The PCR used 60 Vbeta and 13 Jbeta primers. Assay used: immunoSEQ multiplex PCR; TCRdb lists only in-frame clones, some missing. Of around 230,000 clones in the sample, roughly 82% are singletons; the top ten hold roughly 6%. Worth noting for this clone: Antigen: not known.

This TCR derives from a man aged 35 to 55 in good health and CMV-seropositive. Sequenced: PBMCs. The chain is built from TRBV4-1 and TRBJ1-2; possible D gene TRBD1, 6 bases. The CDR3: CASSQDRGGYGYTF. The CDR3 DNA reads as TGCGCCAGCAGCCAAGATAGGGGGGGCTATGGCTACACCTTC.